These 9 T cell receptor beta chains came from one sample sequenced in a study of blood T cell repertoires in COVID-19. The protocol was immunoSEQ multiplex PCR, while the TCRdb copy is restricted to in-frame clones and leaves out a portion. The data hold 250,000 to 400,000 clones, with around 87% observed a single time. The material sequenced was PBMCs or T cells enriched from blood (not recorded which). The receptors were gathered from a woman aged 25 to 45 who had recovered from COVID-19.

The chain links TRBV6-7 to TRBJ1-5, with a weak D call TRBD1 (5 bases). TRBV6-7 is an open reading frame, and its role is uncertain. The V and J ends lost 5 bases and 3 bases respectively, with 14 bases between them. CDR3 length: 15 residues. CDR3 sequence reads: CASSTKTGVNQPQHF. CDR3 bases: TGTGCCAGCAGTACGAAAACAGGAGTCAATCAGCCCCAGCATTTT.

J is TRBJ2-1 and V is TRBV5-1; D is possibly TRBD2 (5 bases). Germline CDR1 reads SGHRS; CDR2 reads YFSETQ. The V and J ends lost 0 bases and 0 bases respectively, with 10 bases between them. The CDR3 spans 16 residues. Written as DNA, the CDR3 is TGCGCCAGCAGCTTGGTGGCGGGTTACTCCTACAATGAGCAGTTCTTC. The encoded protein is CASSLVAGYSYNEQFF.

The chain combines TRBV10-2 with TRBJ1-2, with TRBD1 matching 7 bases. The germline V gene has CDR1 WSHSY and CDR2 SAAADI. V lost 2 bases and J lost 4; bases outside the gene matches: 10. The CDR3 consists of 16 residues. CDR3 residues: CASSENPTGIFYGYTF. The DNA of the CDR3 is TGCGCCAGCAGTGAGAATCCGACAGGGATTTTCTATGGCTACACCTTC.

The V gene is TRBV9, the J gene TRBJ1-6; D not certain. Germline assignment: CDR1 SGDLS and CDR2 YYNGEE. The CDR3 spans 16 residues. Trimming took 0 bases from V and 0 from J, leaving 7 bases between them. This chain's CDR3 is CASSVGRNSYNSPLHF. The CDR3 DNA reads TGTGCCAGCAGCGTAGGGCGGAACTCCTATAATTCACCCCTCCACTTT. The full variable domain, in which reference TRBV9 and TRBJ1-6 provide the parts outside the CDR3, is DSGVTQTPKHLITATGQRVTLRCSPRSGDLSVYWYQQSLDQGLQFLIQYYNGEERAKGNILERFSAQQFPDLHSELNLSSLELGDSALYFCASSVGRNSYNSPLHFGNGTRLTVT.

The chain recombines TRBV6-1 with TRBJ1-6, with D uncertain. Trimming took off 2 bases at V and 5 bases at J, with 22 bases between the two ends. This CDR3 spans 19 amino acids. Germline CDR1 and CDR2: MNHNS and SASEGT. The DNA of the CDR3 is TGTGCCAGCAGTGAAATCCTTTCGACATCTGTACTTAATAATTCACCCCTCCACTTT. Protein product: CASSEILSTSVLNNSPLHF.

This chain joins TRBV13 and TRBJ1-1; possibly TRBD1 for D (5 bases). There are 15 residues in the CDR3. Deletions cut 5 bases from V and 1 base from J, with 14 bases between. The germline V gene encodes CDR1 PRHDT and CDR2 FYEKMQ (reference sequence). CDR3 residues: CASSRRGRANTEAFF. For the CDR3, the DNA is TGTGCCAGCAGCCGCAGAGGCAGGGCGAACACTGAAGCTTTCTTT.

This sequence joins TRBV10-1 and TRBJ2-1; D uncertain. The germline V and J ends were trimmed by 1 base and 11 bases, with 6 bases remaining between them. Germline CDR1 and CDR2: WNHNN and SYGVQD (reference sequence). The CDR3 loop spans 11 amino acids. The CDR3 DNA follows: TGCGCCAGCAGTGAGTTGTATCAGCAGTTCTTC. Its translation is CASSELYQQFF.

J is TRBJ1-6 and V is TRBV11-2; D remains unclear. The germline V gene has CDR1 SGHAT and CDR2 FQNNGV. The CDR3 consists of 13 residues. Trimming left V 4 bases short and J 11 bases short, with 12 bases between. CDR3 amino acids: CASSYTHGAPLHF. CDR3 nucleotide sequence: TGTGCCAGCAGCTATACCCACGGAGCACCCCTCCACTTT.

CDR3 region: CASSPGGQGRFSIGYTF. The CDR3 DNA sequence: TGTGCCAGTAGTCCAGGGGGGCAGGGGCGATTCTCTATTGGCTACACCTTC. The chain combines TRBV19 with TRBJ1-2; 7 bases fit TRBD1. Per germline, CDR1 LNHDA and CDR2 SQIVND (reference sequence). The J segment lost 7 bases and the V segment lost 5 bases, leaving 19 bases of the junction unmatched. The CDR3 runs 17 residues.